This T cell receptor (beta chain) came from a study of cytomegalovirus exposure and HLA in healthy donors. Study results and limitations: Common viral pathogens seemed to be connected with several of the most significant clusters, according to a later analysis. Sequence variants that were highly shared formed a cluster that was likely a sequencing artifact. A later analysis linked a missense DCLRE1C variant to TCR beta V- and J-gene trimming.

Losses at the gene ends were 5 bases for V and 2 bases for J; bases not matched to a gene: 5. Germline V lookup: CDR1 PRHDT, CDR2 FYEKMQ (reference sequence). The CDR3 loop spans 14 amino acids. Turning to this clone: As yet, its antigen is unknown.

PCR employed 60 Vbeta and 13 Jbeta primers. Clones were read by immunoSEQ multiplex PCR, and TCRdb kept only the in-frame ones, dropping some. Here the sample spans around 49,000 clones, around 82% being singletons. The sample taken for sequencing was PBMCs. This TCR came from a man younger than 45 in good health and CMV-seropositive. The chain joins TRBV13 to TRBJ2-7; 8 bases align to TRBD2. The CDR3 DNA is TGTGCCAGCAGCCACACAGCGGGGGCCTACGAGCAGTACTTC. Protein sequence: CASSHTAGAYEQYF.